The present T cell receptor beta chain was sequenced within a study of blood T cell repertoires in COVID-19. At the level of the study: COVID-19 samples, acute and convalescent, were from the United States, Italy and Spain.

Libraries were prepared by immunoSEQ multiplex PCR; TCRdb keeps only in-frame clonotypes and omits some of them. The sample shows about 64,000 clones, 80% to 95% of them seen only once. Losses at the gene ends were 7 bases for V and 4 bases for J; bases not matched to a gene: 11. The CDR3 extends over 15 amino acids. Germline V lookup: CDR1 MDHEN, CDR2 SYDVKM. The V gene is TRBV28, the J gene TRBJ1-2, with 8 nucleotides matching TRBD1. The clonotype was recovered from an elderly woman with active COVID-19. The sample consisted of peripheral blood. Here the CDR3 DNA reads TGTGCCAGCACCCTAGAGGACAGGGTGACCTATGGCTACACCTTC. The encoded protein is CASTLEDRVTYGYTF.